This TCR beta chain was captured by sequencing in a study of cytomegalovirus exposure and HLA in healthy donors. Across the whole study: Some 87 million unique TCRs from HLA-typed donors were held in an early release of data.

PCR primers comprised 60 Vbeta and 13 Jbeta primers. Profiled with immunoSEQ multiplex PCR; TCRdb holds only in-frame clones, not every one. The sample carries 200,000 or so clones, under 90% recorded once. This clone showed up just once. The antigen is not known. Study findings and constraints: Reportedly, TCR beta sequences accurately predicted HLA-A and HLA-B alleles in most subjects.

The sequence came from a human donor in good health. Input material: PBMCs.

As DNA, the CDR3 is TGCAGTGCACCCTCTTACAGCTACACCTTC. Protein: CSAPSYSYTF. The V gene is TRBV20-1, the J gene TRBJ1-2, with D hard to call. The CDR3 totals 10 residues. CDR1 and CDR2 (germline): DFQATT, SNEGSKA (reference sequence). With 6 bases removed from V and 9 bases from J, the gap between germline ends came to 11 bases.